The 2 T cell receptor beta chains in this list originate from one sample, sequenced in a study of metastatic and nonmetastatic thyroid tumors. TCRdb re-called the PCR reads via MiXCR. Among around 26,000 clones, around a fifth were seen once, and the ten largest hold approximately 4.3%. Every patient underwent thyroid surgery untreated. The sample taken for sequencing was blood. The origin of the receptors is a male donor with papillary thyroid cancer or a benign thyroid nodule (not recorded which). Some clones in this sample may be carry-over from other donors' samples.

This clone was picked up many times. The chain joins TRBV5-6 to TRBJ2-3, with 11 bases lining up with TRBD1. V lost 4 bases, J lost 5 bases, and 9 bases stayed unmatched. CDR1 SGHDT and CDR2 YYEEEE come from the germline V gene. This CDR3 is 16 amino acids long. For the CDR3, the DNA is TGTGCCAGCAGCCCGGGACAGGGGGGAATTGGAGATACGCAGTATTTT. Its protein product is CASSPGQGGIGDTQYF.

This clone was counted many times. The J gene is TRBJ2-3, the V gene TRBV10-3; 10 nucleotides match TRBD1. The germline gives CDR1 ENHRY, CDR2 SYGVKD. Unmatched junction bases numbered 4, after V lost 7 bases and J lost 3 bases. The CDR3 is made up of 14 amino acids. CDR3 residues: CAITMGQGTDTQYF. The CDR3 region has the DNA TGTGCCATCACCATGGGACAGGGGACAGATACGCAGTATTTT.